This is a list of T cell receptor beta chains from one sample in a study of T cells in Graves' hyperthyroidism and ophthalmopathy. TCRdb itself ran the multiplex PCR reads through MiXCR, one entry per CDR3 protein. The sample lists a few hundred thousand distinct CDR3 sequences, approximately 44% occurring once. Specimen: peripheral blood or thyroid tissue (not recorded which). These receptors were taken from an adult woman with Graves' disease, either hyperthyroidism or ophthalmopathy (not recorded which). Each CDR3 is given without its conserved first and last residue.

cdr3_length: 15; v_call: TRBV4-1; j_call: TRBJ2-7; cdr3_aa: ASSPPGLVGASYEQY
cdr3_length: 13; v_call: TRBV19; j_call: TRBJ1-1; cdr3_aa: ASSIDTGVRTEAF
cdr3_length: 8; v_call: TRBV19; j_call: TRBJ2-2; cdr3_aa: ASSHRELF
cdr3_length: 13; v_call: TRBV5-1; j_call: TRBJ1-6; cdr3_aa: ASSPSTGQGSPLH
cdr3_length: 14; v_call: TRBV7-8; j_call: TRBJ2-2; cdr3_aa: ASSMWTGPNTGELF
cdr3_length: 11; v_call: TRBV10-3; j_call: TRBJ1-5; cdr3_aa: AIRTGLNQPQH
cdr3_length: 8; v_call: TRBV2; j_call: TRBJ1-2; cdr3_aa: ASRALGYT
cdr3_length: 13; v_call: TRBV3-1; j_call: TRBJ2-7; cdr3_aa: ASSRRQGRSYEQY
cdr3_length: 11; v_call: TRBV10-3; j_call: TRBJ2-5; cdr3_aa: AISGEGWETQY
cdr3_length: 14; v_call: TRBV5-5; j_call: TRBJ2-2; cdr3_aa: ASSTTGGARTGELF
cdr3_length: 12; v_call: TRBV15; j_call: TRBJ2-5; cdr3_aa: ATSEGESLETQY
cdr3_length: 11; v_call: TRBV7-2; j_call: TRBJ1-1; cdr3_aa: ASSFGRHTEAF
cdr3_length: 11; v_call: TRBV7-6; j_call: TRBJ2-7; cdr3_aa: ASNPGQTYEQY
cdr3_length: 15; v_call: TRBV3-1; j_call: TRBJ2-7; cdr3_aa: ASSQDQWREKAGEQY
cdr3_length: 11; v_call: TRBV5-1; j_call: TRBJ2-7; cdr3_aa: ASRDGSSYEQY
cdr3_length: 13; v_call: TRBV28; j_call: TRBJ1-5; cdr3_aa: ASSPDTYSNQPQH
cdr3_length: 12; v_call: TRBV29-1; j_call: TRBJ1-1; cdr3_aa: SVDTGLRNTEAF
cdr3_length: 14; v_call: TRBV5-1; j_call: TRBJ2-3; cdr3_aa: ASSLEGRSSTDTQY
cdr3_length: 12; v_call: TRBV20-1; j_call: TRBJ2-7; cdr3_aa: SAPAGGRIYEQY
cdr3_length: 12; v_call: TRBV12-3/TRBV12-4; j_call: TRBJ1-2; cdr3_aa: ASSLSVSNYGYT
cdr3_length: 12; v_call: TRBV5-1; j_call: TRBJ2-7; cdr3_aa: ASSLAGVNYEQY
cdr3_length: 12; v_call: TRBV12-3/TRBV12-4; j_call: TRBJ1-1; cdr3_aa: ASSGTTGVTEAF
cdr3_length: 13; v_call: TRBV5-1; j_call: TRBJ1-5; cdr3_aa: ASSTGALRGQPQH
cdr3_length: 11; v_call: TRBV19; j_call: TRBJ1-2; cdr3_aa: ASSDQDRAGYT
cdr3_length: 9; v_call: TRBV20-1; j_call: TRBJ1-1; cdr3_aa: SASLDPGTF
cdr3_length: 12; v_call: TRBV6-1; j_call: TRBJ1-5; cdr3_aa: ASSEVPLNQPQH
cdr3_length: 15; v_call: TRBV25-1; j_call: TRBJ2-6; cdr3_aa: ASSEGVQGSGANVLT
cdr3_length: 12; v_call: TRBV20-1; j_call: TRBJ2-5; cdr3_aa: SARDRGISETQY
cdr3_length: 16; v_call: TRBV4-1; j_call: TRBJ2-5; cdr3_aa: ASSRLPAWGGDQETQY
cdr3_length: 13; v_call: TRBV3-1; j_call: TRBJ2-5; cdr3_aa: ASSQDRGAGKTQY
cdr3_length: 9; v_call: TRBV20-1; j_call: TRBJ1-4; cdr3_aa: SARVLEKLF
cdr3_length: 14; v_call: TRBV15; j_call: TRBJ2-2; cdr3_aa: ATSFTRGTDTGELF
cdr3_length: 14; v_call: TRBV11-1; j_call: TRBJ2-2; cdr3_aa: TSSQSGRMNTGELF
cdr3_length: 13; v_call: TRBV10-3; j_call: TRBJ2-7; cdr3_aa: AISEILGQAHEQY
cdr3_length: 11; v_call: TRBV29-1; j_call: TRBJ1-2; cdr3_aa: SVAGRFNYGYT
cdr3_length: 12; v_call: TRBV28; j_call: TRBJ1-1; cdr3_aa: ASSAPGGMAEAF
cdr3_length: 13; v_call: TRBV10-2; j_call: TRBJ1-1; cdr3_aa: ASTPRPQGSTEAF
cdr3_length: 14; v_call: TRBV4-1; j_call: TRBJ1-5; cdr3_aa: ASSQGQNYRNQPQH
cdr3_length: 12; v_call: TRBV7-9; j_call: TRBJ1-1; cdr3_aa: ASTLGSTNTEAF
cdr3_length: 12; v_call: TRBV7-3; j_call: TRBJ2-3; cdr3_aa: ASSDPSRTDTQY
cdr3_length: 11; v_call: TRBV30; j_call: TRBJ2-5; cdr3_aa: AWDTRGLGTQY
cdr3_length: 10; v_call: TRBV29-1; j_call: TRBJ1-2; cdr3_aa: SVEGGAGGYT
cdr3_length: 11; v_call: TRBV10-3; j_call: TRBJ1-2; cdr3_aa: AISESSGDYYT
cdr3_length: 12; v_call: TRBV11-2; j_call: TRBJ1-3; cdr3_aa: ASSLGTGSVTIY
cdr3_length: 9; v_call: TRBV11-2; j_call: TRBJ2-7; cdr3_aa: ASSLRHGQY
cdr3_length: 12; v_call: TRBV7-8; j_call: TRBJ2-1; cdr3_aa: ASSLDGGVGEQF
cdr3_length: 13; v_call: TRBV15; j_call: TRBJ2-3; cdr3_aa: ATSRFLAGGDTQY
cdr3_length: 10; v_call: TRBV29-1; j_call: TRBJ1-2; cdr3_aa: SVGDRDGGYT
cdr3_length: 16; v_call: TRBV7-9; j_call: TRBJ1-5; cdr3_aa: ASSSSGWQDYSNQPQH
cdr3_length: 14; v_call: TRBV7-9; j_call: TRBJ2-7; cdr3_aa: ASKRPTGTGSYEQY
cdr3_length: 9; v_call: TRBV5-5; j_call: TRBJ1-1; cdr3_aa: ASSSWEKAF
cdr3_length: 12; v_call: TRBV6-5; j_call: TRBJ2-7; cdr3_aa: ASSRGGSSYEQY
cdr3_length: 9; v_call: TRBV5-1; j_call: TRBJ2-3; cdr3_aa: ASQPPDTQY
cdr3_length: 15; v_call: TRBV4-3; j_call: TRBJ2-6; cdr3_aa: ASSQGLRVSGANVLT
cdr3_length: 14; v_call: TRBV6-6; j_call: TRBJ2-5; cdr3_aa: ASSPGRTGSGETQY
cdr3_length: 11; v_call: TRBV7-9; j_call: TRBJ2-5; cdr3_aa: ASSLVPVETQY
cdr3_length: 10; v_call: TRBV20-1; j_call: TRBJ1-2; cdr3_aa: SALWYRYGYT
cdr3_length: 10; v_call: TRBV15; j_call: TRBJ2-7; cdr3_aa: ATSTRVGEQY
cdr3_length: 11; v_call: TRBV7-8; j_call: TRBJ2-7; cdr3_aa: ASSPPPLYEQY
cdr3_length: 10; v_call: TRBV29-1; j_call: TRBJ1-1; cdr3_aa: SAGTGNTEAF